This T cell receptor beta chain was obtained from a study of early T cells in non-severe SARS-CoV-2 infection. This clonotype was observed at least ten times. TCRdb re-analysed the 5' RACE reads in MiXCR, keeping a single row per CDR3 protein. The repertoire has over 60,000 distinct CDR3 sequences, about 9% of them found once; the top ten carry 4.5% to 6.5%. Deletions cut 5 bases from V and 3 bases from J, with 22 bases between. This CDR3 contains 17 residues. Germline V lookup: CDR1 SGHTA, CDR2 FQGNSA. The sample taken for sequencing was whole blood. The chain is built from TRBV7-2 and TRBJ1-2; tentative D call: TRBD1 (6 bases). This receptor was identified in an adult who was a healthcare worker with PCR-confirmed SARS-CoV-2 infection or an uninfected control (not recorded which). The chain's CDR3 is CASSQYLPRGGDYGYTF. CDR3 nucleotide sequence: TGTGCCAGCAGCCAATATCTGCCGAGGGGGGGCGACTATGGCTACACCTTC. Drawing the rest from reference TRBV7-2 and TRBJ1-2, the complete variable domain is GAGVSQSPSNKVTEKGKDVELRCDPISGHTALYWYRQSLGQGLEFLIYFQGNSAPDKSGLPSDRFSAERTGGSVSTLTIQRTQQEDSAVYLCASSQYLPRGGDYGYTFGSGTRLTVV.